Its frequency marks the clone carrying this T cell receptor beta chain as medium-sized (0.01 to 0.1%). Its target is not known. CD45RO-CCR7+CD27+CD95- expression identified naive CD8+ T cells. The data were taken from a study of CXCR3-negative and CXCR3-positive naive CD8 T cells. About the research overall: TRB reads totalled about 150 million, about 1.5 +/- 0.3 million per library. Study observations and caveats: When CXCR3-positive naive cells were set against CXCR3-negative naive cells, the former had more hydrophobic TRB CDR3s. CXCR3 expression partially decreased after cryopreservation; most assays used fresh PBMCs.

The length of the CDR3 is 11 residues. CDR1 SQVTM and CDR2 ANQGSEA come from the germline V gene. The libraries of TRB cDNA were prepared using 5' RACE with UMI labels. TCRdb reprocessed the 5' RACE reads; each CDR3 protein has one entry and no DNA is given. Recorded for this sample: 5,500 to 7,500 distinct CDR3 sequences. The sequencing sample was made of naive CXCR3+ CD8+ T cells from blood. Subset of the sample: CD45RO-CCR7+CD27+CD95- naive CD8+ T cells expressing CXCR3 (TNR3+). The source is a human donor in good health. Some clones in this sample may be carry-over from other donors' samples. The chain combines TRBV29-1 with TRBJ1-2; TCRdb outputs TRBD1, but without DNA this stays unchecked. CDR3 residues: CSVARDHGYTF.